This T cell receptor beta chain is drawn from a study of T cell repertoires in cytomegalovirus infection. Background on the study: CMV infection and matching HLA type were both indicated by public TCR beta signatures. General observations from the study: Public TCR beta family frequency separated CMV-and-HLA carriers, including in an independent cohort. What dominated the ex vivo response were HLA-C-restricted CMV-specific TCR beta clonotypes.

Germline CDR1 and CDR2: LNHNV and YYDKDF (reference sequence). The CDR3 is 15 amino acids. Trimming shortened V by 5 bases and J by 8 bases, and 18 bases separated the two germline ends. Concerning this clonotype itself: Its antigen is currently unknown.

TCRdb ran MiXCR on the reads and lists one entry per CDR3 protein. The sample holds around 740,000 distinct CDR3 sequences, roughly 36% seen once. This chain joins TRBV15 and TRBJ2-2, with D possibly matching TRBD2 (6 bases). The source is a human donor in good health (CMV status not recorded). Some clones in this sample may be carry-over from other donors' samples. Sequenced sample: PBMCs. CDR3 DNA: TGTGCCACCAGCGAACTTGTGGGAGGTTGGGGGGAGCTGTTTTTT. The encoded protein is CATSELVGGWGELFF. The full variable domain, with the rest looked up from reference TRBV15 and TRBJ2-2, is DAMVIQNPRYQVTQFGKPVTLSCSQTLNHNVMYWYQQKSSQAPKLLFHYYDKDFNNEADTPDNFQSRRPNTSFCFLDIRSPGLGDTAMYLCATSELVGGWGELFFGEGSRLTVL.